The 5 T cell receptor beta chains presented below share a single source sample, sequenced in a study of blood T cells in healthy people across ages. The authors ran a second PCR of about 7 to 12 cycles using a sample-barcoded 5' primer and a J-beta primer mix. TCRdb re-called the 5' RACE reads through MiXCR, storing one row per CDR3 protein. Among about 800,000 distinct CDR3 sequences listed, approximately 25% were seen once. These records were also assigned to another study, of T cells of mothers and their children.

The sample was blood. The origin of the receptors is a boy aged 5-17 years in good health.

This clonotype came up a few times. CDR3 protein: CASSATGGYTGELFF. Here the CDR3 DNA reads TGTGCCAGCAGCGCAACAGGGGGCTACACCGGGGAGCTGTTTTTT. This chain links TRBV27 with TRBJ2-2; 9 positions agree with TRBD1. The germline CDR1 and CDR2 sequences are MNHEY and SMNVEV (reference sequence). V lost 6 bases, J lost 3 bases, and 5 bases stayed unmatched. The CDR3 totals 15 residues.

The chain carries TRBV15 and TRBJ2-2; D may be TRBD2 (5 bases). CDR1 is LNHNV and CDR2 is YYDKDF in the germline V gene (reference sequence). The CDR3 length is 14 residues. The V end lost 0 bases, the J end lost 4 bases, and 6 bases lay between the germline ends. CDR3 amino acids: CATSRDGSTGELFF. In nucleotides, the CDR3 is TGTGCCACCAGCAGAGATGGGAGCACCGGGGAGCTGTTTTTT.

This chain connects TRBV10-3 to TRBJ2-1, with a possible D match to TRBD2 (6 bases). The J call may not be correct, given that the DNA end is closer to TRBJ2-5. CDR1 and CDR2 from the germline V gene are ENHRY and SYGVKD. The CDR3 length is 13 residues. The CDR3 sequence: CAISESGLETQYF. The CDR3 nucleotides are TGTGCCATCAGTGAGTCGGGACTTGAGACCCAGTACTTC.

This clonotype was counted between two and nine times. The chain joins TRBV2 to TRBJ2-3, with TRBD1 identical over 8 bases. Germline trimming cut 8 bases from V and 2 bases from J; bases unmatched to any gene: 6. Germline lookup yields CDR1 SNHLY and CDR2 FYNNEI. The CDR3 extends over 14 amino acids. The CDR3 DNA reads TGTGCCAGCGGCGGACAGGGAATCACAGATACGCAGTATTTT. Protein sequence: CASGGQGITDTQYF.

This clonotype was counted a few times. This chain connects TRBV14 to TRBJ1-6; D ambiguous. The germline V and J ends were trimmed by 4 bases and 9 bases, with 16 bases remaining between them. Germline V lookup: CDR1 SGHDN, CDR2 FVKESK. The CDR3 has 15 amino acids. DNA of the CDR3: TGTGCCAGCAGCCCCTCAAAGGACCATAGTTCACCCCTCCACTTT. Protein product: CASSPSKDHSSPLHF.